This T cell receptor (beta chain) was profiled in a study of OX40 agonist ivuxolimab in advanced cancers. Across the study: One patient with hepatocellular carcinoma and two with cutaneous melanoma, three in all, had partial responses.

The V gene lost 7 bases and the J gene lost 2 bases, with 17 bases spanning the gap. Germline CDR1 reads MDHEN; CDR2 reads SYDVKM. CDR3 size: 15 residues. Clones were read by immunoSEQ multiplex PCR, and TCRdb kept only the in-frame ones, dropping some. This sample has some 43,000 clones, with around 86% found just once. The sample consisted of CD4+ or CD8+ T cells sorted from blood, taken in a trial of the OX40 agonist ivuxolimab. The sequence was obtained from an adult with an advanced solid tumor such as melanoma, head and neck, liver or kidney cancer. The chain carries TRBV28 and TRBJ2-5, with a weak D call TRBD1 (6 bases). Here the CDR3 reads CASKFGTNHQETQYF. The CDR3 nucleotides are TGTGCCAGCAAATTCGGGACAAACCATCAAGAGACCCAGTACTTC.